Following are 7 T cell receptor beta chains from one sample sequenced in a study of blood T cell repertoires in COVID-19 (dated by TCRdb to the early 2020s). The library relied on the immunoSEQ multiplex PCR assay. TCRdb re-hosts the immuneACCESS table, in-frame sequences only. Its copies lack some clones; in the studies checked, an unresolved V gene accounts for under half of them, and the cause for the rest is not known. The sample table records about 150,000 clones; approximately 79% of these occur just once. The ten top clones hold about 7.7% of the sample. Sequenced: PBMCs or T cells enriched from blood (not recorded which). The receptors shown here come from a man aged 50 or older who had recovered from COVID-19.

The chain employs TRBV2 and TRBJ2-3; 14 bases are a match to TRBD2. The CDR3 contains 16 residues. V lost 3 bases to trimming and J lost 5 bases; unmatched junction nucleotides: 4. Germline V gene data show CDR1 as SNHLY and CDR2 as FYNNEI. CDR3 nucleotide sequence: TGTGCCAGCAGTGACTCGGGACTAGCGGGAGTAGATACGCAGTATTTT. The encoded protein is CASSDSGLAGVDTQYF.

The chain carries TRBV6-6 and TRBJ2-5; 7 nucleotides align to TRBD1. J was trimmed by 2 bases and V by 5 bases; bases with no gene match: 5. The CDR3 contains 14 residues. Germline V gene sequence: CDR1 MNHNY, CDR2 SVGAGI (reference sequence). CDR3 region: CASSAGTAQETQYF. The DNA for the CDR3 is TGTGCCAGCAGTGCCGGGACAGCGCAAGAGACCCAGTACTTC.

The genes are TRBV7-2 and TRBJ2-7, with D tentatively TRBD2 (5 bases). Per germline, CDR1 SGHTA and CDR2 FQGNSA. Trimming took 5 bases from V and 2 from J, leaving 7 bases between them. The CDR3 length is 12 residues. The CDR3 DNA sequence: TGTGCCAGCAGCCGGGGTACCTACGAGCAGTACTTC. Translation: CASSRGTYEQYF.

The CDR3: CASSPNKNTEAFF. The CDR3 DNA reads TGTGCCAGCAGTCCGAACAAGAACACTGAAGCTTTCTTT. The V and J genes are TRBV12-3 or TRBV12-4 and TRBJ1-1; D not certain. Trimming took 5 bases from V and 1 from J, leaving 8 bases between them. CDR3 length: 13 amino acids.

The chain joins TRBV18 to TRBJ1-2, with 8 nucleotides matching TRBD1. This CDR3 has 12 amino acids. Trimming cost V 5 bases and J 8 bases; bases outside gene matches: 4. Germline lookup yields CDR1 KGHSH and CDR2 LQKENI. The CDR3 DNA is TGTGCCAGCTCAGACCAGGGGGCAGGCTACACCTTC. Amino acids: CASSDQGAGYTF.

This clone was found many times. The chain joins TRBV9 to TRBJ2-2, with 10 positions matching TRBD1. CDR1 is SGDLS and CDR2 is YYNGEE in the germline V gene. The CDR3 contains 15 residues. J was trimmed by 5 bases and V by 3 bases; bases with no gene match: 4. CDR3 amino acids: CASSGGQGRTGELFF. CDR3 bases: TGTGCCAGCAGCGGGGGACAGGGGAGGACCGGGGAGCTGTTTTTT.

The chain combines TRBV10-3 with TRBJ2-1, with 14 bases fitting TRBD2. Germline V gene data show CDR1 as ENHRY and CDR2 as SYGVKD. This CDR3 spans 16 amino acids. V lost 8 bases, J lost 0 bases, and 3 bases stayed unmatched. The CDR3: CAIGLAGGSSYNEQFF. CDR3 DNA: TGTGCCATCGGACTAGCGGGGGGTAGCTCCTACAATGAGCAGTTCTTC.